The 16 T cell receptor beta chains in this list originate from one sample, sequenced in a study of vaccination effects on CD4 cells after COVID-19. Using immunoSEQ multiplex PCR, the repertoire was profiled, and TCRdb retains in-frame clones only, with some absent. The repertoire has roughly 45,000 clones, approximately 77% of them found once; the top ten carry under 10%. Their specific antigens are unknown. Upon completion of roughly ten days in culture, CD4+ T cells were isolated. Everyone in the study got two shots of either the BNT162b2 or mRNA-1273 vaccine. The source material was CD4+ T cells from PBMCs cultured without peptide, sampled after COVID-19 vaccination. The receptors derive from a human donor who received a COVID-19 vaccine.

The rearrangement uses TRBV7-9 and TRBJ1-1; a possible D gene is TRBD1 (6 bases). In germline, CDR1 is SEHNR, CDR2 FQNEAQ (reference sequence). This CDR3 has 16 amino acids. Trimming left V 3 bases short and J 0 bases short, with 14 bases between. As DNA, the CDR3 is TGTGCCAGCAGCTTCCCAGCCGGGACATTGAACACTGAAGCTTTCTTT. Translating it yields CASSFPAGTLNTEAFF.

The chain uses TRBV5-1 and TRBJ2-4; the D call may be TRBD1 or TRBD2 (5 bases each). The CDR3 totals 15 residues. The V gene's germline CDR1 is SGHRS and CDR2 YFSETQ. V was pared by 1 base and J by 7 bases, with 15 bases between. CDR3 sequence (DNA): TGCGCCAGCAGCTTGTTTGGGGGTCCAGGGAACATTCAGTACTTC. This encodes CASSLFGGPGNIQYF. The full variable domain, rest sourced from reference TRBV5-1 and TRBJ2-4, is KAGVTQTPRYLIKTRGQQVTLSCSPISGHRSVSWYQQTPGQGLQFLFEYFSETQRNKGNFPGRFSGRQFSNSRSEMNVSTLELGDSALYLCASSLFGGPGNIQYFGAGTRLSVL.

This clone was picked up one time. The chain carries TRBV7-9 and TRBJ1-2; the D gene is possibly TRBD1 (6 bases). V was pared by 4 bases and J by 6 bases, with 15 bases between. CDR3 length: 14 amino acids. Germline loops: CDR1 SEHNR, CDR2 FQNEAQ (reference sequence). CDR3 in DNA: TGTGCCAGCAGCTCCAGGGGCGCAGACGATGGCTACACCTTC. Translated, it gives CASSSRGADDGYTF.

The chain carries TRBV25-1 and TRBJ1-2; D is perhaps TRBD1 (5 bases). The V and J ends lost 2 bases and 4 bases respectively, with 14 bases between them. Germline CDR1 is MGHDK and CDR2 is SYGVNS. There are 15 residues in the CDR3. The CDR3 loop reads CASSEGGEPIYGYTF. The DNA for the CDR3 is TGTGCCAGCAGTGAAGGGGGGGAACCAATCTATGGCTACACCTTC.

This clone came up once. V gene TRBV25-1 combines with J gene TRBJ1-1; D possibly corresponds to TRBD1 (6 bases). The CDR3 totals 15 residues. CDR1 is MGHDK, CDR2 SYGVNS, per germline. V was cut by 3 bases and J by 3 bases, with 14 bases left in between. CDR3: CASSDPGEGDTEAFF. CDR3 coding DNA: TGTGCCAGCAGTGACCCCGGGGAGGGGGACACTGAAGCTTTCTTT.

The chain uses TRBV6-5 and TRBJ1-1, with D unclear. Trimming left V 8 bases short and J 5 bases short, with 9 bases between. There are 11 residues in the CDR3. In germline, CDR1 is MNHEY, CDR2 SVGAGI. The CDR3 DNA is TGTGCCAGCGATAGGGTAACTGAAGCTTTCTTT. Residues: CASDRVTEAFF.

The rearrangement links TRBV5-4 to TRBJ2-5; 11 bases are shared with TRBD2. The CDR3 contains 16 residues. Germline V CDR1 and CDR2: SGHNT, YYREEE (reference sequence). Trimming removed 6 bases from V and 4 bases from J; junction bases left unmatched: 11. CDR3 loop: CASTSVGGTSGETQYF. CDR3 DNA: TGTGCCAGCACCTCCGTTGGGGGGACTAGCGGAGAGACCCAGTACTTC. Drawing the rest from reference TRBV5-4 and TRBJ2-5, the complete variable domain is ETGVTQSPTHLIKTRGQQVTLRCSSQSGHNTVSWYQQALGQGPQFIFQYYREEENGRGNFPPRFSGLQFPNYSSELNVNALELDDSALYLCASTSVGGTSGETQYFGPGTRLLVL.

This chain links TRBV5-1 with TRBJ2-7; 12 bases match TRBD1. The V gene's germline CDR1 is SGHRS and CDR2 YFSETQ. Trimming at V came to 4 bases and at J to 5 bases, leaving 4 bases not matched to a gene. The CDR3 spans 14 residues. CDR3 nucleotide sequence: TGCGCCAGCAGCCGGGGACAGGGGGCCAACGAGCAGTACTTC. Translated: CASSRGQGANEQYF.

This chain links TRBV4-2 with TRBJ2-6, with 7 bases that match TRBD1. V trimming: 1 base; J trimming: 0 bases; junction bases outside the gene matches: 0. The CDR3 runs 16 residues. The germline V gene has CDR1 LGHNA and CDR2 YNFKEQ. DNA for the CDR3: TGTGCCAGCAGCCAAGCAGGGGGCTCTGGGGCCAACGTCCTGACTTTC. Amino acid sequence: CASSQAGGSGANVLTF.

The chain links TRBV11-2 to TRBJ2-7; weak D call: TRBD2 (7 bases). The V gene's germline CDR1 is SGHAT and CDR2 FQNNGV. Trimming removed 6 bases from V and 7 bases from J, with 22 bases in between. The CDR3 has 15 residues. The CDR3, as DNA: TGTGCCAGCAGGCTTGGGTTGGGGGGGCCCGCGGAGCAGTACTTC. It codes for CASRLGLGGPAEQYF.

The V call is TRBV5-5, the J call TRBJ2-7; TRBD2 agrees at 8 bases. The J segment lost 6 bases and the V segment lost 1 base, leaving 6 bases of the junction unmatched. This CDR3 spans 14 amino acids. The germline V gene encodes CDR1 SGHKS and CDR2 YYEKEE (reference sequence). The CDR3 coding sequence is TGTGCCAGCAGCTTGAGACTAGCGCCCTCCGAGCAGTACTTC. Amino acid sequence: CASSLRLAPSEQYF.

The chain combines TRBV19 with TRBJ1-2, with no clear D. With 6 bases removed from V and 8 bases from J, the gap between germline ends came to 13 bases. This CDR3 contains 12 residues. Germline loops: CDR1 LNHDA, CDR2 SQIVND (reference sequence). CDR3 in DNA: TGTGCCAGTAGCCGATCGGGGAGAGGCTACACCTTC. It specifies CASSRSGRGYTF.

This rearrangement joins TRBV6-5 to TRBJ2-7; D remains unclear. This CDR3 region has 13 residues. Trimming shortened V by 7 bases and J by 3 bases, and 13 bases separated the two germline ends. The germline CDR1 and CDR2 sequences are MNHEY and SVGAGI. CDR3 DNA: TGTGCCAGCAAAACTGGCACTGACTACGAGCAGTACTTC. This translates into CASKTGTDYEQYF.

The V gene is TRBV4-1, the J gene TRBJ2-5; D gene ambiguous. CDR3 length equals 15 residues. V was trimmed by 0 bases and J by 5 bases, leaving 13 bases between them. The germline V gene has CDR1 MGHRA and CDR2 YSYEKL. The CDR3 here is CASSQDPWMGETQYF. As DNA, the CDR3 is TGCGCCAGCAGCCAAGATCCTTGGATGGGGGAGACCCAGTACTTC.

This chain links TRBV5-6 with TRBJ1-1; 7 nucleotides line up with TRBD1. V shed 3 bases and J 1 base; nucleotides not matched to a gene: 6. There are 15 residues in the CDR3. CDR1 and CDR2 from the germline V gene are SGHDT and YYEEEE. In DNA, the CDR3 is TGTGCCAGCAGCTCCAGGGACAGAGGGAACACTGAAGCTTTCTTT. Translating it yields CASSSRDRGNTEAFF.

In its sample, this clone was seen a few times. The chain joins TRBV6-5 to TRBJ1-2; D not resolved. Germline loops: CDR1 MNHEY, CDR2 SVGAGI. This CDR3 has 13 amino acids. Trimming cost V 7 bases and J 0 bases, with 9 bases left between them. CDR3 region: CASNIPPNYGYTF. In DNA, the CDR3 is TGTGCCAGCAATATACCGCCTAACTATGGCTACACCTTC.